The clone carrying this TCR beta chain was recorded once. These data are taken from a study of blood T cell repertoires in COVID-19. Whole-study context: Samples representing acute and convalescent COVID-19 were sourced from the United States, Italy and Spain. Sources were T cells, B-cell-depleted T cells, or PBMCs; the material itself was cDNA or gDNA.

Profiling relied on immunoSEQ multiplex PCR, and the TCRdb table lists in-frame clones only, not all of them. The sample contains approximately 68,000 clones, about 88% of which appear only once. The trim removed 1 base at V and 3 bases at J, leaving 10 bases unmatched. There are 18 residues in the CDR3. The germline V gene encodes CDR1 SGHNT and CDR2 YYREEE (reference sequence). The rearrangement joins TRBV5-4 to TRBJ2-3; the match to TRBD2 covers 11 bases. Sequencing was performed on peripheral blood. This TCR came from a man in his 70s with active or convalescent COVID-19. CDR3 protein: CASSLTGQTSGATDTQYF. In nucleotides, the CDR3 is TGTGCCAGCAGCTTGACTGGTCAGACTAGCGGGGCTACAGATACGCAGTATTTT.